The 5 T cell receptor beta chains given below trace back to one sample, sequenced in a study of shared clonotypes between healthy human individuals. Terminally differentiated effector memory CD45RA+ cells were excluded by CCR7 positive selection of CD45RO-negative cells. Sequencing was performed with immunoSEQ multiplex PCR; in TCRdb, only in-frame clones are kept and a portion is missing. This table has roughly 1,800,000 clones, approximately 94% appearing once. Sequenced input: naive CD8+ T cells sorted from blood. The receptors originated from a man younger than 30 in good health.

This chain uses TRBV28 with TRBJ1-5; 10 bases line up with TRBD1. This CDR3 contains 16 residues. The germline gives CDR1 MDHEN, CDR2 SYDVKM. With 3 bases clipped from V and 6 bases from J, the junction kept 8 bases outside the gene matches. The CDR3 reads CASSFPDRGNGQPQHF. The CDR3 DNA sequence: TGTGCCAGCAGTTTCCCGGACAGGGGGAACGGTCAGCCCCAGCATTTT.

This clone was detected once. The chain has TRBV7-9 and TRBJ1-2; D gene ambiguous. Trimming removed 7 bases from V and 4 bases from J, with 10 bases in between. Germline V lookup: CDR1 SEHNR, CDR2 FQNEAQ (reference sequence). This CDR3 has 12 amino acids. The DNA of the CDR3 is TGTGCCAGCAATCTTGGCGGCTATGGCTACACCTTC. Protein product: CASNLGGYGYTF. The complete variable domain, with remaining parts taken from reference TRBV7-9 and TRBJ1-2, reads DTGVSQNPRHKITKRGQNVTFRCDPISEHNRLYWYRQTLGQGPEFLTYFQNEAQLEKSRLLSDRFSAERPKGSFSTLEIQRTEQGDSAMYLCASNLGGYGYTFGSGTRLTVV.

This chain uses TRBV4-3 with TRBJ2-5, with D perhaps matching TRBD2 (5 bases). The CDR3 loop spans 16 amino acids. Trimming shortened V by 0 bases and J by 5 bases, and 16 bases separated the two germline ends. CDR1 LGHNA and CDR2 YSLEER come from the germline V gene. DNA of the CDR3: TGCGCCAGCAGCCAAGATTTGGCGGGCCTTGGGGAGACCCAGTACTTC. The encoded protein is CASSQDLAGLGETQYF.

The CDR3 loop reads CASSQEGRQALNTEAFF. For the CDR3, the DNA is TGCGCCAGCAGCCAAGAAGGGCGACAGGCCTTGAACACTGAAGCTTTCTTT. The chain carries TRBV4-1 and TRBJ1-1; possible D gene TRBD1, 6 bases. V lost 0 bases, J lost 0 bases, and 14 bases lay in between. The CDR3 runs 17 residues. CDR1 is MGHRA and CDR2 is YSYEKL in the germline V gene.

This chain connects TRBV6-4 to TRBJ2-7; D ambiguous. Germline lookup yields CDR1 MRHNA and CDR2 SNTAGT. The CDR3 extends over 11 amino acids. V was pared by 4 bases and J by 6 bases, with 7 bases between. The CDR3 bases are TGTGCCAGCAGTGTACGAGTCGAGCAGTACTTC. It yields the protein CASSVRVEQYF.